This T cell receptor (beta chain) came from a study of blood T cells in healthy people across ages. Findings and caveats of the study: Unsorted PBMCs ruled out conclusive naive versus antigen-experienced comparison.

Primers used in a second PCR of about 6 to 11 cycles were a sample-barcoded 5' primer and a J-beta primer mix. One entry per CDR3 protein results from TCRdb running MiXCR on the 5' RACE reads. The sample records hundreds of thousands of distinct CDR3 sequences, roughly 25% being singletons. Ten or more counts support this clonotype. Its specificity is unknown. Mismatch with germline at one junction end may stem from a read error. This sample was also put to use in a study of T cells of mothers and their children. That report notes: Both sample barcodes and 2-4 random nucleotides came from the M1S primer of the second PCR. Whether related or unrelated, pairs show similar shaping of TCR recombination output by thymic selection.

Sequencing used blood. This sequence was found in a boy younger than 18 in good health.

The CDR3: CASSPGTSGGARETQYF. The DNA of the CDR3 is TGTGCCAGCAGTCCGGGGACTAGCGGGGGGGCCCGGGAGACCCAGTACTTC. V and J are TRBV4-1 and TRBJ2-5; 16 bases agree with TRBD2. The germline V gene has CDR1 MGHRA and CDR2 YSYEKL. The CDR3 runs 17 residues.